This TCR beta chain derives from a study of blood T cell repertoires in COVID-19. Study-level background: Researchers got acute and convalescent COVID-19 samples from the United States, Italy and Spain. PBMCs, B-cell-depleted T cells, or T cells provided the cDNA or gDNA that made up the material.

The CDR3 totals 15 residues. Germline values: CDR1 SGHDN, CDR2 FVKESK. The J segment lost 2 bases and the V segment lost 0 bases, leaving 3 bases of the junction unmatched. Sequenced by immunoSEQ multiplex PCR; TCRdb stores in-frame clones only, minus some. The sample comprises 250,000 to 300,000 clones, around 90% of which are singletons, and about 1.1% rests with the top ten. The source material was PBMCs or T cells enriched from blood (not recorded which). The TCR was taken from a woman aged 25 to 45 who had recovered from COVID-19. The genes are TRBV14 and TRBJ1-2; 7 bases line up with TRBD1. The chain's CDR3 is CASSQDNRGNYGYTF. The DNA of the CDR3 is TGTGCCAGCAGCCAAGATAACAGGGGAAACTATGGCTACACCTTC. Variable domain in full (rest from reference TRBV14 and TRBJ1-2): EAGVTQFPSHSVIEKGQTVTLRCDPISGHDNLYWYRRVMGKEIKFLLHFVKESKQDESGMPNNRFLAERTGGTYSTLKVQPAELEDSGVYFCASSQDNRGNYGYTFGSGTRLTVV.